This TCR beta chain stems from a study of shared clonotypes between healthy human individuals. Trimming stripped 8 bases from V and 9 bases from J, with 20 bases between. Per the germline V gene, CDR1 is MNHEY and CDR2 is SMNVEV (reference sequence). The CDR3 has 14 amino acids. General study results and limits: Naive CD4 clonotype sharing across a handful of donors was approximately 5%. Larger richness was generally estimated for naive than memory subsets.

Notes on this clone: Its antigen is still unknown.

At a deep level, the assay was run. Some clones are missing from TCRdb's copy, which holds only in-frame ones; the method was immunoSEQ multiplex PCR. The sample lists 700,000 to 950,000 clones, about 96% seen once, with about 0.25% in the top ten. CD45RO-negative CD8 cells positively selected for CCR7 made up the naive population, which excluded terminally differentiated effector memory CD45RA+ cells. All of the donors resided in Nashville, Tennessee, and each was a Caucasian adult. This sequence originates from a young man in good health. The sequencing input was naive CD8+ T cells sorted from blood. This chain uses TRBV27 with TRBJ1-5; the D gene is possibly TRBD1 (5 bases). CDR3 amino acids: CASGRTTPGLPQHF. In DNA form, the CDR3 reads TGTGCCAGCGGAAGGACAACTCCGGGCTTGCCCCAGCATTTT.